The rows below give T cell receptor beta chains drawn from one sample of a study of human T cells and chemical hapten exposure. One entry per CDR3 protein, called by TCRdb with MiXCR from the RACE reads. The profile shows 350,000 to 400,000 distinct CDR3 sequences, about 6% of them singletons. The sequencing here drew on whole blood, taken in connection with sensitization to the hapten diphenylcyclopropenone (DPC). These receptors all come from a woman under 30 with alopecia areata. Some clones in this sample may be carry-over from other donors' samples. The CDR3 runs from the conserved cysteine through the conserved F or W. D genes are given only for firm matches. Size tells how often a clone was seen (once, few, many) or the class of an expanded clone, and some rows leave it out.

clone_size: NA; d_call: NA; j_call: TRBJ2-3; v_call: TRBV4-3; cdr3_nt: TGCGCCAGCAGCCAAGTTGGGATCGGGACAGATACGCAGTATTTT; cdr3_aa: CASSQVGIGTDTQYF
clone_size: few; d_call: NA; j_call: TRBJ2-5; v_call: TRBV12-3/TRBV12-4; cdr3_nt: TGTGCCAGCAGTTTGGGTCAGACGAGTGAGACCCAGTACTTC; cdr3_aa: CASSLGQTSETQYF
clone_size: few; d_call: NA; j_call: TRBJ1-1; v_call: TRBV20-1; cdr3_nt: TGCAGTGCTAGGGCAGGCGGCAGGGGCACTGAAGCTTTCTTT; cdr3_aa: CSARAGGRGTEAFF
clone_size: few; d_call: TRBD2; j_call: TRBJ2-6; v_call: TRBV5-1; cdr3_nt: TGCGCCAGCAGCTTGGCCGCGGGAGGGGCTGGGGCCAACGTCCTGACTTTC; cdr3_aa: CASSLAAGGAGANVLTF
clone_size: many; d_call: NA; j_call: TRBJ1-3; v_call: TRBV14; cdr3_nt: TGTGCCAGCAGCCAAGATCTTCTGGCCTTCTCTGGAAACACCATATATTTT; cdr3_aa: CASSQDLLAFSGNTIYF
clone_size: few; d_call: TRBD1; j_call: TRBJ2-6; v_call: TRBV27; cdr3_nt: TGTGCCAGCAGTCCCTCCCGACAGGGGGCGGCGGGGGCCAACGTCCTGACTTTC; cdr3_aa: CASSPSRQGAAGANVLTF
clone_size: many; d_call: NA; j_call: TRBJ1-4; v_call: TRBV7-9; cdr3_nt: TGTGCCAGCAGCGCGAGGATGGCAGGCAATGAAAAACTGTTTTTT; cdr3_aa: CASSARMAGNEKLFF
clone_size: few; d_call: TRBD1; j_call: TRBJ2-7; v_call: TRBV20-1; cdr3_nt: TGCAGTGCTAGAGATCCTCGACAGGGGGACGCCTACGAGCAGTACTTC; cdr3_aa: CSARDPRQGDAYEQYF
clone_size: few; d_call: NA; j_call: TRBJ2-3; v_call: TRBV12-3/TRBV12-4; cdr3_nt: TGTGCCAGCAGTTTAGGAGGGGAGGATACGCAGTATTTT; cdr3_aa: CASSLGGEDTQYF
clone_size: few; d_call: NA; j_call: TRBJ1-5; v_call: TRBV6-2/TRBV6-3; cdr3_nt: TGTGCCAGCAGTTACATTTATCAGCCCCAGCATTTT; cdr3_aa: CASSYIYQPQHF
clone_size: NA; d_call: NA; j_call: TRBJ2-1; v_call: TRBV7-9; cdr3_nt: TGTGCCAGCAGCTTAGAAGGGGCGGCCCCCGAGCAGTTCTTC; cdr3_aa: CASSLEGAAPEQFF
clone_size: few; d_call: TRBD1; j_call: TRBJ2-1; v_call: TRBV24-1; cdr3_nt: TGTGCCACCCGGAAGACAGGGGGCAATGAGCAGTTCTTC; cdr3_aa: CATRKTGGNEQFF
clone_size: NA; d_call: NA; j_call: TRBJ2-1; v_call: TRBV6-4; cdr3_nt: TGTGCCAGCAGTGCGGGGGCCCCAGGGTCCTACAATGAGCAGTTCTTC; cdr3_aa: CASSAGAPGSYNEQFF
clone_size: many; d_call: NA; j_call: TRBJ2-3; v_call: TRBV3-1; cdr3_nt: TGTGCCAGCAGCCAAGATCTATCGACGTGGGTAGATACGCAGTATTTT; cdr3_aa: CASSQDLSTWVDTQYF
clone_size: few; d_call: NA; j_call: TRBJ1-6; v_call: TRBV6-5; cdr3_nt: TGTGCCAGCAGTTACGAGGGGACCACTATCAATTCACCCCTCCACTTT; cdr3_aa: CASSYEGTTINSPLHF
clone_size: NA; d_call: NA; j_call: TRBJ2-4; v_call: TRBV2; cdr3_nt: TGTGCCAGCGGGCAATTGGGGTCCTCAGCCAAAAACATTCAGTACTTC; cdr3_aa: CASGQLGSSAKNIQYF
clone_size: NA; d_call: NA; j_call: TRBJ2-7; v_call: TRBV6-5; cdr3_nt: TGTGCCAGCGGGCCAATCCTACGAGGGCAGTACTTC; cdr3_aa: CASGPILRGQYF
clone_size: NA; d_call: NA; j_call: TRBJ2-7; v_call: TRBV7-3; cdr3_nt: TGTGCCAGCAGCCCGACCGGCGAGGGAACCTACGAGCAGTACTTC; cdr3_aa: CASSPTGEGTYEQYF
clone_size: few; d_call: TRBD2; j_call: TRBJ2-3; v_call: TRBV7-9; cdr3_nt: TGTGCCAGCAGCTTAGTGGCTAGCGGGGGCCTCACAGATACGCAGTATTTT; cdr3_aa: CASSLVASGGLTDTQYF
clone_size: NA; d_call: TRBD1; j_call: TRBJ2-7; v_call: TRBV10-3; cdr3_nt: TGTGCCATCAGTGAGACGACAGGGAACCCCCACGAGCAGTACTTC; cdr3_aa: CAISETTGNPHEQYF
clone_size: NA; d_call: NA; j_call: TRBJ1-5; v_call: TRBV28; cdr3_nt: TGTGCCAGCAAGGGCAGGGGCGGCAATCAGCCCCAGCATTTT; cdr3_aa: CASKGRGGNQPQHF
clone_size: NA; d_call: NA; j_call: TRBJ2-5; v_call: TRBV7-3; cdr3_nt: TGTGCCAGCAGCCCCAGGCCGCGCCAAGAGACCCAGTACTTC; cdr3_aa: CASSPRPRQETQYF
clone_size: many; d_call: NA; j_call: TRBJ1-5; v_call: TRBV27; cdr3_nt: TGTGCCAGCAGTTTAGCCCAAGATAGCAATCAGCCCCAGCATTTT; cdr3_aa: CASSLAQDSNQPQHF
clone_size: many; d_call: NA; j_call: TRBJ1-1; v_call: TRBV7-9; cdr3_nt: TGTGCCAGCACCCACGAGGAGAACACTGAAGCTTTCTTT; cdr3_aa: CASTHEENTEAFF
clone_size: NA; d_call: TRBD2; j_call: TRBJ2-7; v_call: TRBV6-5; cdr3_nt: TGTGCCAGCAGTTATTATGGGGTAGGACTAGCGGGGAACTACTACGAGCAGTACTTC; cdr3_aa: CASSYYGVGLAGNYYEQYF
clone_size: NA; d_call: NA; j_call: TRBJ1-5; v_call: TRBV24-1; cdr3_nt: TGTGCCACCAGTGCTCCTCCGGGTCAGGGAAATCAGCCCCAGCATTTT; cdr3_aa: CATSAPPGQGNQPQHF
clone_size: many; d_call: NA; j_call: TRBJ1-4; v_call: TRBV2; cdr3_nt: TGTGCCAGCAAGGGCGGCGGTGAAAAACTGTTTTTT; cdr3_aa: CASKGGGEKLFF
clone_size: many; d_call: TRBD1; j_call: TRBJ1-1; v_call: TRBV12-3/TRBV12-4; cdr3_nt: TGTGCCAGCAGCACAGGGGCCAGTGGTACTGAAGCTTTCTTT; cdr3_aa: CASSTGASGTEAFF
clone_size: few; d_call: TRBD2; j_call: TRBJ2-3; v_call: TRBV6-5; cdr3_nt: TGTGCCAGCAGTTGGGGTAGCGGGGGGACTTACACAGATACGCAGTATTTT; cdr3_aa: CASSWGSGGTYTDTQYF
clone_size: many; d_call: TRBD2; j_call: TRBJ2-3; v_call: TRBV24-1; cdr3_nt: TGTGCCACCAGTGCATCCGGGGGGGGCGGAGATACGCAGTATTTT; cdr3_aa: CATSASGGGGDTQYF
clone_size: many; d_call: NA; j_call: TRBJ2-3; v_call: TRBV7-2; cdr3_nt: TGTGCCAGCAGCTTTGGGGGCCAGCATACGCAGTATTTT; cdr3_aa: CASSFGGQHTQYF
clone_size: NA; d_call: TRBD2; j_call: TRBJ2-7; v_call: TRBV12-3/TRBV12-4; cdr3_nt: TGTGCCAGCAGACTCGAGCGGGGGGGCGGCGAGCAGTACTTC; cdr3_aa: CASRLERGGGEQYF
clone_size: NA; d_call: NA; j_call: TRBJ2-5; v_call: TRBV12-3/TRBV12-4; cdr3_nt: TGTGCCAGCAGTTCCTCAGGGACCAGGGCCCAGTACTTC; cdr3_aa: CASSSSGTRAQYF
clone_size: NA; d_call: NA; j_call: TRBJ2-3; v_call: TRBV11-2; cdr3_nt: TGTGCCAGCAGCTTAGAAAGGCTCGCCAGGGGCACAGATACGCAGTATTTT; cdr3_aa: CASSLERLARGTDTQYF
clone_size: many; d_call: NA; j_call: TRBJ1-1; v_call: TRBV7-2; cdr3_nt: TGTGCCAGCAGCTTAGACGGGGTTCGGGGGCGAAATGAAGCTTTCTTT; cdr3_aa: CASSLDGVRGRNEAFF
clone_size: many; d_call: NA; j_call: TRBJ1-1; v_call: TRBV14; cdr3_nt: TGTGCCAGCAGCCAACTTGGCCGGGGATGGACTGAAGCTTTCTTT; cdr3_aa: CASSQLGRGWTEAFF
clone_size: NA; d_call: NA; j_call: TRBJ2-7; v_call: TRBV20-1; cdr3_nt: TGCAGTGCTAGATCCCCTAGCATGGATTACGAGCAGTACTTC; cdr3_aa: CSARSPSMDYEQYF
clone_size: few; d_call: NA; j_call: TRBJ2-2; v_call: TRBV9; cdr3_nt: TGTGCCAGCAGCGCTAGTGGGCTTGGGGAGCTGTTTTTT; cdr3_aa: CASSASGLGELFF
clone_size: NA; d_call: NA; j_call: TRBJ2-5; v_call: TRBV6-2/TRBV6-3; cdr3_nt: TGTGCCAGCAGTTCAACACAGGGTGACGAGACCCAGTACTTC; cdr3_aa: CASSSTQGDETQYF
clone_size: many; d_call: TRBD1; j_call: TRBJ2-2; v_call: TRBV11-2; cdr3_nt: TGTGCCAGCAGCTTTCCCCGGGACAGGGGGCGCACCGGGGAGCTGTTTTTT; cdr3_aa: CASSFPRDRGRTGELFF
clone_size: NA; d_call: NA; j_call: TRBJ1-1; v_call: TRBV11-1; cdr3_nt: TGTGCCAGCAGTTCCAGGGTATCTGGTACTGAAGCTTTCTTT; cdr3_aa: CASSSRVSGTEAFF